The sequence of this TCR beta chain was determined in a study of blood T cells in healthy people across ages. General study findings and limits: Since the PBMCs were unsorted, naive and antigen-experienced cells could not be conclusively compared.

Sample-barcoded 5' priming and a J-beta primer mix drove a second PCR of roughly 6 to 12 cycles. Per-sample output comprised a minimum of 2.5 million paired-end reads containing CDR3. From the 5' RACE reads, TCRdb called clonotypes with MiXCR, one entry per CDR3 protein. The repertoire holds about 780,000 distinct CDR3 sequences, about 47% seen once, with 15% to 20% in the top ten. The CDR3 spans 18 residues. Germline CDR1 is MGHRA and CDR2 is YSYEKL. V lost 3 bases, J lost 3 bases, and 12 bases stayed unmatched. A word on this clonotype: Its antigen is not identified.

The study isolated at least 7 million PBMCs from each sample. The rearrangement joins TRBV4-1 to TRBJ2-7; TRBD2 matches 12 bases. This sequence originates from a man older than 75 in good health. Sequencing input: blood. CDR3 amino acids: CASSQRSLAGGTNYEQYF. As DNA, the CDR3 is TGCGCCAGCAGCCAGCGCTCACTAGCGGGGGGAACTAACTACGAGCAGTACTTC.